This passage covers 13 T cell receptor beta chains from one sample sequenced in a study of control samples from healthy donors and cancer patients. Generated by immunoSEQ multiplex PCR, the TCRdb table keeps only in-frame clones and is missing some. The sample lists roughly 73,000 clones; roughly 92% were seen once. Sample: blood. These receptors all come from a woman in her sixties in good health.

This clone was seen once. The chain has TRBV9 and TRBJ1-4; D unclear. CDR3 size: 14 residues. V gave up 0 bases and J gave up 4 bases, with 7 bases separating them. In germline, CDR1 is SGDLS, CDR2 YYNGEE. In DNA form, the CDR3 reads TGTGCCAGCAGCGTAGAGGGAGGTAATGAAAAACTGTTTTTT. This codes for CASSVEGGNEKLFF. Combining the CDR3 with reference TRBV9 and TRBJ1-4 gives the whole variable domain DSGVTQTPKHLITATGQRVTLRCSPRSGDLSVYWYQQSLDQGLQFLIQYYNGEERAKGNILERFSAQQFPDLHSELNLSSLELGDSALYFCASSVEGGNEKLFFGSGTQLSVL.

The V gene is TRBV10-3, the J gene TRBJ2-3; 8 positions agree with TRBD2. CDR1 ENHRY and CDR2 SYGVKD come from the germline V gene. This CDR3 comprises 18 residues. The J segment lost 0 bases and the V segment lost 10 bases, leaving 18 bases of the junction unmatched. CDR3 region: CATRQSDGRVSSTDTQYF. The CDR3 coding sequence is TGTGCCACCCGACAATCTGACGGGAGGGTTTCAAGCACAGATACGCAGTATTTT.

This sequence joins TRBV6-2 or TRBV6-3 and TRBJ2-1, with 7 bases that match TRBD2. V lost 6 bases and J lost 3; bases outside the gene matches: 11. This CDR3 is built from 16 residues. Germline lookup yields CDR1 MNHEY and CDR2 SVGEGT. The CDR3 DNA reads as TGTGCCAGCAGCCCCCACGGCGGGAGAATCTACAATGAGCAGTTCTTC. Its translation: CASSPHGGRIYNEQFF.

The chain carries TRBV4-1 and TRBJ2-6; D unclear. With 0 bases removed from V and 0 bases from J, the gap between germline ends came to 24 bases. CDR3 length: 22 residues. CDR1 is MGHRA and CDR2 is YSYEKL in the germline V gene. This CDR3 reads CASSQDPLLPGYDFSGANVLTF. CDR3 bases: TGCGCCAGCAGCCAAGATCCCCTTCTCCCAGGTTACGACTTCTCTGGGGCCAACGTCCTGACTTTC.

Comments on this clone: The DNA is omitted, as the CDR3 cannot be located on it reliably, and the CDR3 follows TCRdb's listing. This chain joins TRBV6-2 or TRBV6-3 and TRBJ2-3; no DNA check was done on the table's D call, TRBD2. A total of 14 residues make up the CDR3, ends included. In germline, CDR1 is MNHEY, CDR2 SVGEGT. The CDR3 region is CASSTSGSPDTQYF.

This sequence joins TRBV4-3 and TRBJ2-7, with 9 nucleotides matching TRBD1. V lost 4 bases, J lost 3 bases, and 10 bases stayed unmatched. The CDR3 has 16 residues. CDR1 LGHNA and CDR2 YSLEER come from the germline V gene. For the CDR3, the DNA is TGCGCCAGCAGCCGAGGAACCGGGACAGGGAGCTACGAGCAGTACTTC. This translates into CASSRGTGTGSYEQYF.

The CDR3 is CASSLWASQPQHF. CDR3 DNA sequence: TGTGCCAGCAGCTTATGGGCGTCTCAGCCCCAGCATTTT. The chain joins TRBV7-9 to TRBJ1-5, with D unresolved. Trimming cost V 2 bases and J 6 bases, with 8 bases left between them. Germline CDR1 SEHNR, CDR2 FQNEAQ (reference sequence). The CDR3 is 13 amino acids.

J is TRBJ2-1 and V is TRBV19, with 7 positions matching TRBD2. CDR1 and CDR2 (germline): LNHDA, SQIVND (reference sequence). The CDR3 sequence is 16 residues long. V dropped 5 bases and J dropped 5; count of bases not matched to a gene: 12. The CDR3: CASSPPGASGNNEQFF. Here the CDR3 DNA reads TGTGCCAGTAGTCCCCCCGGGGCTAGCGGAAACAATGAGCAGTTCTTC.

The CDR3 spells CASRIHPEGYTF. Written as DNA, the CDR3 is TGTGCCAGCAGAATACACCCGGAAGGCTACACCTTC. The chain has TRBV28 and TRBJ1-2; D remains unclear. V lost 6 bases to trimming and J lost 8 bases, with 13 bases between them. The germline V gene has CDR1 MDHEN and CDR2 SYDVKM. This CDR3 comprises 12 residues.

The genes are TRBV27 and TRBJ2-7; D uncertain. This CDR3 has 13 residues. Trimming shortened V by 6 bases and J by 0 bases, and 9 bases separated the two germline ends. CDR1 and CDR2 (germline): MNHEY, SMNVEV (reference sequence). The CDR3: CASSKTNSYEQYF. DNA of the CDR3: TGTGCCAGCAGCAAAACTAACTCCTACGAGCAGTACTTC.

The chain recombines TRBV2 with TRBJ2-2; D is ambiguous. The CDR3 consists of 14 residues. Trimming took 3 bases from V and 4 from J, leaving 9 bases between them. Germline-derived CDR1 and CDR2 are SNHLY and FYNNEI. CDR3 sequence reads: CASSEAVGTGELFF. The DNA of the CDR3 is TGTGCCAGCAGTGAGGCAGTTGGCACCGGGGAGCTGTTTTTT.

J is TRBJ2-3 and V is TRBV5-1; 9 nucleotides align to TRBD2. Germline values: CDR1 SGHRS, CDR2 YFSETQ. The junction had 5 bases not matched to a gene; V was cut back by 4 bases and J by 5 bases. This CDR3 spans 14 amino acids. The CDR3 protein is CASSLGLARDTQYF. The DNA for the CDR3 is TGCGCCAGCAGCCTGGGACTAGCAAGAGATACGCAGTATTTT. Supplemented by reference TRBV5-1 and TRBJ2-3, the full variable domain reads KAGVTQTPRYLIKTRGQQVTLSCSPISGHRSVSWYQQTPGQGLQFLFEYFSETQRNKGNFPGRFSGRQFSNSRSEMNVSTLELGDSALYLCASSLGLARDTQYFGPGTRLTVL.

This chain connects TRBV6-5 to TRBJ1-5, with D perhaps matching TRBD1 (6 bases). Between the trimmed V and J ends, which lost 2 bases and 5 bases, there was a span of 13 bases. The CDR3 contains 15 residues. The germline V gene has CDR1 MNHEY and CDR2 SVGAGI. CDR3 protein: CASSYEGRGHQPQHF. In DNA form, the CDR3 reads TGTGCCAGCAGTTACGAAGGGCGGGGGCATCAGCCCCAGCATTTT.